The clone carrying this T cell receptor (beta chain) appeared a few times. Its antigen remains unknown. This specimen belongs to a study of beta chain features in type 1 diabetes. In the study overall: Cell yields, gender and age were comparable in patients and healthy donors. General observations from the study: Patients' naive, central memory and Treg TCRB repertoires seemed closer to one another than those of healthy donors. Whether TCRB rearrangement is influenced by HLA type was left unresolved in this analysis. TCRB CDR3s from Type 1 diabetes patients were moderately but significantly shorter in all four CD4+ subsets. Diminished insertions and augmented deletions at VDJ junctions characterized type 1 diabetes patients.

Reverse transcription of all isolated RNA meant that expressed TCRB transcripts were sequenced. Using immunoSEQ multiplex PCR, the repertoire was profiled, and TCRdb retains in-frame clones only, with some absent. The sample has about 250,000 clones, approximately 10% seen once. Sample: naive CD4+ T cells from blood. This receptor was obtained from a man aged 25 to 40 with type 1 diabetes.

CDR3 in amino acids: CSVESVGYEQYF. The CDR3 nucleotides are TGCAGCGTTGAGAGCGTAGGCTACGAGCAGTACTTC. This chain uses TRBV29-1 with TRBJ2-7; no clear D gene. The CDR3 spans 12 residues. V lost 3 bases and J lost 3, with 9 bases in between. Germline-derived CDR1 and CDR2 are SQVTM and ANQGSEA.